The 20 T cell receptor beta chains below all came from one sample that was sequenced in a study of shared clonotypes between healthy human individuals. Naive CD8 cells comprised CD45RO-negative, CCR7-positively selected cells, excluding terminally differentiated effector memory CD45RA+ cells. Repertoires were generated with immunoSEQ multiplex PCR, while TCRdb's copy carries only in-frame clones and drops some. The table lists 600,000 or so clones, roughly 98% of them singletons, with 0.3% to 0.35% in the top ten. Sequencing was done on a sample of naive CD8+ T cells sorted from blood. All receptors come from a young man in good health.

The V gene is TRBV10-3, the J gene TRBJ2-2, with D uncertain. CDR1 ENHRY and CDR2 SYGVKD come from the germline V gene. The CDR3 has 13 amino acids. V was trimmed by 7 bases and J by 5 bases, leaving 11 bases between them. As DNA, the CDR3 is TGTGCCATCATCGTGTATGAAACCGGGGAGCTGTTTTTT. Protein sequence: CAIIVYETGELFF.

The chain employs TRBV18 and TRBJ2-7; D remains ambiguous. Germline V gene lookup returns CDR1 KGHSH and CDR2 LQKENI. V dropped 5 bases and J dropped 3 bases, with 8 bases sitting between them. The CDR3 length is 12 residues. The CDR3 nucleotides read TGTGCCAGCTCAAAACAGAACTACGAGCAGTACTTC. It codes for CASSKQNYEQYF.

V is TRBV5-1 and J is TRBJ1-5, with 10 bases identical to TRBD1. This CDR3 has 15 amino acids. The V gene end was trimmed by 3 bases and the J gene end by 6 bases; junction bases not matched to a gene: 6. Germline CDR1 is SGHRS and CDR2 is YFSETQ. The CDR3, as DNA: TGCGCCAGCAGCTCGACAGGGGGCGCGGGTCAGCCCCAGCATTTT. Translation: CASSSTGGAGQPQHF.

The chain uses TRBV6-5 and TRBJ1-3; D gene unclear. Trimming cost V 0 bases and J 6 bases, with 0 bases left between them. This CDR3 contains 11 residues. From germline, CDR1 is MNHEY and CDR2 SVGAGI. CDR3 in DNA: TGTGCCAGCAGTTACTCAAACACCATATATTTT. Translating gives CASSYSNTIYF.

The genes are TRBV27 and TRBJ1-1; D remains ambiguous. The V end was cut by 2 bases, the J end by 5 bases, with 12 bases between. The CDR3 is 14 residues long. The V gene's germline CDR1 is MNHEY and CDR2 SMNVEV (reference sequence). In DNA form, the CDR3 reads TGTGCCAGCAGTTTAGGCAGCCTGGGGACTGAAGCTTTCTTT. Translated: CASSLGSLGTEAFF.

The chain has TRBV4-2 and TRBJ2-7; D unclear. CDR1 is LGHNA and CDR2 is YNFKEQ in the germline V gene. The CDR3 runs 14 residues. V gave up 5 bases and J gave up 5 bases, with 16 bases separating them. The CDR3 DNA reads TGTGCCAGCAGCAGACACCTCTCTGTCGACGAGCAGTACTTC. This encodes CASSRHLSVDEQYF.

The J gene is TRBJ2-7, the V gene TRBV11-3; no clear D gene. Per the germline V gene, CDR1 is SGHNT and CDR2 is YENEEA. Trimming took 11 bases from V and 0 from J, leaving 14 bases between them. The CDR3 has 13 amino acids. The CDR3 DNA is TGTGCCGGTGCCCAGAGGAGCTCCTACGAGCAGTACTTC. This translates into CAGAQRSSYEQYF.

This rearrangement joins TRBV9 to TRBJ2-7, with D maybe TRBD2 (6 bases). The CDR3 is made up of 15 amino acids. CDR1 is SGDLS, CDR2 YYNGEE, per germline. Trimming took off 4 bases at V and 5 bases at J, with 19 bases between the two ends. CDR3 coding DNA: TGTGCCAGCAGCTTAGAGGCAACCCGGGGGAACGAGCAGTACTTC. This codes for CASSLEATRGNEQYF. The entire variable domain, with the rest obtained from reference TRBV9 and TRBJ2-7, is as follows: DSGVTQTPKHLITATGQRVTLRCSPRSGDLSVYWYQQSLDQGLQFLIQYYNGEERAKGNILERFSAQQFPDLHSELNLSSLELGDSALYFCASSLEATRGNEQYFGPGTRLTVT.

The chain combines TRBV13 with TRBJ2-7; 9 bases match TRBD1. The CDR3 extends over 14 amino acids. V lost 5 bases, J lost 5 bases, and 7 bases stayed unmatched. CDR1 is PRHDT and CDR2 is FYEKMQ in the germline V gene (reference sequence). CDR3 sequence reads: CASSLGTGINEQYF. In DNA, the CDR3 is TGTGCCAGCAGCCTCGGGACAGGGATCAACGAGCAGTACTTC.

The rearrangement joins TRBV5-4 to TRBJ1-5; D is undetermined. Trimming removed 0 bases at V and 3 bases at J, with 7 bases between. The V gene's germline CDR1 is SGHNT and CDR2 YYREEE (reference sequence). CDR3 length: 14 residues. The CDR3 loop is CASSLGGVNQPQHF. CDR3 sequence (DNA): TGTGCCAGCAGCTTGGGGGGAGTCAATCAGCCCCAGCATTTT. The full variable domain, its missing parts supplied by reference TRBV5-4 and TRBJ1-5, is ETGVTQSPTHLIKTRGQQVTLRCSSQSGHNTVSWYQQALGQGPQFIFQYYREEENGRGNFPPRFSGLQFPNYSSELNVNALELDDSALYLCASSLGGVNQPQHFGDGTRLSIL.

The rearrangement links TRBV28 to TRBJ1-4, with no clear D. CDR1 is MDHEN and CDR2 is SYDVKM in the germline V gene. The V end lost 4 bases, the J end lost 5 bases, and 23 bases lay between the germline ends. The CDR3 length is 18 residues. This chain's CDR3 is CASSSSTLRGLENEKLFF. CDR3 sequence (DNA): TGTGCCAGCAGTTCCAGCACGTTAAGAGGGTTGGAAAATGAAAAACTGTTTTTT.

The chain combines TRBV7-9 with TRBJ2-7, with D unresolved. The CDR3 sequence is 14 residues long. Germline-derived CDR1 and CDR2 are SEHNR and FQNEAQ (reference sequence). Between the trimmed V and J ends, which lost 4 bases and 3 bases, there was a span of 13 bases. This CDR3 reads CASSSSEISYEQYF. CDR3 DNA: TGTGCCAGCAGCTCCTCCGAAATCAGCTACGAGCAGTACTTC.

The chain is built from TRBV4-3 and TRBJ2-2, with 13 positions matching TRBD2. The CDR3 is 22 residues long. Germline V gene lookup returns CDR1 LGHNA and CDR2 YSLEER. The V segment lost 1 base and the J segment 3 bases; nucleotides outside the gene matches: 17. This chain's CDR3 is CASSQGLPGTSGIVMDTGELFF. In DNA, the CDR3 is TGCGCCAGCAGCCAAGGCTTACCAGGGACTAGCGGGATAGTTATGGACACCGGGGAGCTGTTTTTT.

This clone has only one observation. V and J are TRBV28 and TRBJ1-2, with no clear D. V was trimmed by 5 bases and J by 5 bases, leaving 15 bases between them. The CDR3 length is 14 residues. Germline V gene sequence: CDR1 MDHEN, CDR2 SYDVKM. In nucleotides, the CDR3 is TGTGCCAGCAGTCGCGGTGAGACACTTTATGGCTACACCTTC. The encoded protein is CASSRGETLYGYTF.

The chain links TRBV7-9 to TRBJ2-5; D is possibly TRBD2 (6 bases). This CDR3 contains 17 residues. Germline V gives CDR1 SEHNR, CDR2 FQNEAQ (reference sequence). The germline V and J ends were trimmed by 4 bases and 4 bases, with 22 bases remaining between them. CDR3 in DNA: TGTGCCAGCAGCTCTGCCGAACAGCGGGCAATCGGAGAGACCCAGTACTTC. Protein: CASSSAEQRAIGETQYF. Drawing the rest from reference TRBV7-9 and TRBJ2-5, the complete variable domain is DTGVSQNPRHKITKRGQNVTFRCDPISEHNRLYWYRQTLGQGPEFLTYFQNEAQLEKSRLLSDRFSAERPKGSFSTLEIQRTEQGDSAMYLCASSSAEQRAIGETQYFGPGTRLLVL.

This chain connects TRBV30 to TRBJ2-7; tentative D call: TRBD2 (5 bases). This CDR3 has 14 residues. V was trimmed by 1 base and J by 1 base, leaving 11 bases between them. Germline values: CDR1 GTSNPN, CDR2 SVGIG (reference sequence). CDR3 sequence: CAWSGRTFSYEQYF. The CDR3 DNA sequence: TGTGCCTGGAGTGGAAGGACTTTTTCCTACGAGCAGTACTTC.

This clone was counted once. The chain couples TRBV14 to TRBJ2-1, with 10 bases identical to TRBD1. V lost 3 bases and J lost 3; bases outside the gene matches: 5. Per the germline V gene, CDR1 is SGHDN and CDR2 is FVKESK. The CDR3 has 16 amino acids. This chain's CDR3 is CASSHEGQGGYNEQFF. The CDR3 DNA follows: TGTGCCAGCAGCCACGAAGGACAGGGGGGCTACAATGAGCAGTTCTTC.

The genes are TRBV28 and TRBJ2-5, with D possibly matching TRBD1 (5 bases). Trimming pared 4 bases from V and 3 bases from J, leaving 15 bases between. The CDR3 runs to 15 residues. Germline CDR1 and CDR2: MDHEN and SYDVKM. The CDR3 coding sequence is TGTGCCAGCAGTTCCCCTGACAGCCTTGAAGAGACCCAGTACTTC. This sequence encodes CASSSPDSLEETQYF.

The genes are TRBV28 and TRBJ2-3; no reliable D call. CDR3 size: 15 residues. V was cut by 3 bases and J by 1 base, with 11 bases left in between. The germline gives CDR1 MDHEN, CDR2 SYDVKM. CDR3: CASSFFLEGTDTQYF. CDR3 nucleotide sequence: TGTGCCAGCAGTTTTTTTCTAGAGGGCACAGATACGCAGTATTTT.

The rearrangement joins TRBV6-1 to TRBJ2-1; the D is unclear. V was pared by 0 bases and J by 8 bases, with 11 bases between. This CDR3 spans 14 amino acids. The V gene's germline CDR1 is MNHNS and CDR2 SASEGT. DNA for the CDR3: TGTGCCAGCAGTGAAGCGATAGGTCTCCATGAGCAGTTCTTC. Encoded protein: CASSEAIGLHEQFF.